Sequencing of this T cell receptor (beta chain) was carried out in a study of siplizumab effects on memory and regulatory T cells. The study's findings and limits: Naive versus memory phenotype went unassigned for roughly 75-96% of proliferating CD4+ or CD8+ clones.

The CDR3 has 15 amino acids. Between the trimmed V and J ends, which lost 1 base and 2 bases, there was a span of 10 bases. The germline CDR1 and CDR2 sequences are SGHTA and FQGNSA. The table came from immunoSEQ multiplex PCR; TCRdb's copy has only in-frame clones and leaves some out. The repertoire includes about 91,000 clones, 80% to 95% of them detected once, and 5% to 7% sits in the top ten. For this clone: No antigen is known for it.

This receptor was taken from a human donor in good health. The J gene is TRBJ2-3, the V gene TRBV7-2; D is ambiguous. Sequencing used CD8+ T cells sorted from blood. CDR3 in DNA: TGTGCCAGCAGCTTAGGAGGCGGATACACAGATACGCAGTATTTT. Its translation is CASSLGGGYTDTQYF.